This entry describes one T cell receptor beta chain. Its antigen is as yet unknown. Other DNA sequences of this sample code for an identical CDR3. The entry originates in a study of Ad26.COV2.S vaccination and SARS-CoV-2 variants. Findings and limits, study-wide: Spike-specific CD8+ and CD4+ T cell responses reportedly showed substantial breadth after vaccination. While placebo recipients had lower spike-specific TCR breadth, vaccine recipients had more. There was a possibility that the TCR breadth and depth analyses underestimated total T cell responses.

Trimming stripped 7 bases from V and 3 bases from J, with 8 bases between. The CDR3 has 12 residues. The germline V gene encodes CDR1 SNHLY and CDR2 FYNNEI. Generated by immunoSEQ multiplex PCR, the TCRdb table keeps only in-frame clones and is missing some. Among 97,000 or so clones, around three quarters were seen once, and the ten largest hold roughly 17%. V gene TRBV2 combines with J gene TRBJ2-3; TRBD2 is a possible D gene (5 bases). The sequences come from peripheral blood, collected after recovery from COVID-19. The receptor was isolated from a human donor who had recovered from COVID-19. The CDR3: CASNLATDTQYF. The CDR3 bases are TGTGCCAGCAATCTAGCAACAGATACGCAGTATTTT.